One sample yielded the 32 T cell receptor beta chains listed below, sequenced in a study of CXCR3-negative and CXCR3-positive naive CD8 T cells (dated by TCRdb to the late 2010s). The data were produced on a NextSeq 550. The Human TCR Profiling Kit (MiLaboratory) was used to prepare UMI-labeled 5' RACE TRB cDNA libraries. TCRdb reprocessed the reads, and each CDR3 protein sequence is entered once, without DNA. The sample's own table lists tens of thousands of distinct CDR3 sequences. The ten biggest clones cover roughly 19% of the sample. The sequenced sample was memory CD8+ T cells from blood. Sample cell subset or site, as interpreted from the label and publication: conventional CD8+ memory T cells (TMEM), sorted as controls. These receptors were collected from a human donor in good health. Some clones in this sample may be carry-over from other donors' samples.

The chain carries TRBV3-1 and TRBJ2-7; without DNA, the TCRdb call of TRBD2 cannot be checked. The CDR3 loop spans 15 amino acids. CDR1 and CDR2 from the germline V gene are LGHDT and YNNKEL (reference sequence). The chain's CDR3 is CASSQDLAGGYEQYF.

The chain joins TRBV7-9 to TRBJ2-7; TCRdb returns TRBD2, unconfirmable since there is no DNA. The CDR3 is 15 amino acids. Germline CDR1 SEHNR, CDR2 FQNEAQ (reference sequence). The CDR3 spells CTSSLRGTSIYEQYF.

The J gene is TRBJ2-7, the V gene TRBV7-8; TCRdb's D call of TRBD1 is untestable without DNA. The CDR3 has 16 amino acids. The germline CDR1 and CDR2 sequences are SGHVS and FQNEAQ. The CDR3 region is CASSLRGTGGTYEQYF.

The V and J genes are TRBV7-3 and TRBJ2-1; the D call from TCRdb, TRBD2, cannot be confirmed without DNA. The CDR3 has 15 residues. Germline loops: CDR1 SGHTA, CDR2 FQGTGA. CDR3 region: CASSSSGGSYNEQFF.

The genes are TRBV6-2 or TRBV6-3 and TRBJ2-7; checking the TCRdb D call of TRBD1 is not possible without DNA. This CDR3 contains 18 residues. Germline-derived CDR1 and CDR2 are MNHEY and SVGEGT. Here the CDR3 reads CASTTSVVRGQRSYEQYF.

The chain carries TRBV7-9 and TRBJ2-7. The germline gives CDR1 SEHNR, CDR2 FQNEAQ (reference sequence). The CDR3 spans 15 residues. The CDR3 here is CASSLVGAALYEQYF.

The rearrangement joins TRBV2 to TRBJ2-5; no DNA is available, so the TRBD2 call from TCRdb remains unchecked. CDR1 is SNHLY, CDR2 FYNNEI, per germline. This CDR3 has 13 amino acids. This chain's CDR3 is CASITSGIETQYF.

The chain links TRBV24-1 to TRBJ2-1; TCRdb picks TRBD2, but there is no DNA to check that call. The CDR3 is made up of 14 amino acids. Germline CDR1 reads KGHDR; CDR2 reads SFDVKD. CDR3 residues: CATSDPGTSIEQFF.

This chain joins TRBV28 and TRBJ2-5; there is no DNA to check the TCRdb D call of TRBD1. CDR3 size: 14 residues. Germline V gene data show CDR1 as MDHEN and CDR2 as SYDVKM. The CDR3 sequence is CASSEVRGQETQYF.

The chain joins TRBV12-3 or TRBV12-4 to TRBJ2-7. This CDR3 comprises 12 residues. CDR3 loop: CASSLVYYEQYF.

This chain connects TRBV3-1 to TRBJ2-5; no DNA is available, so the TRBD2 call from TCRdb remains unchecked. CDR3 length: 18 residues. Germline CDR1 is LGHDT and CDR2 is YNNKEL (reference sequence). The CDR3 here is CASSQGYTSGGPEETQYF.

The CDR3 spells CASSLIGDGYNEQFF. The chain combines TRBV5-1 with TRBJ2-1; TCRdb's D call, TRBD1, is unchecked because there is no DNA. The CDR3 has 15 residues. In germline, CDR1 is SGHRS, CDR2 YFSETQ.

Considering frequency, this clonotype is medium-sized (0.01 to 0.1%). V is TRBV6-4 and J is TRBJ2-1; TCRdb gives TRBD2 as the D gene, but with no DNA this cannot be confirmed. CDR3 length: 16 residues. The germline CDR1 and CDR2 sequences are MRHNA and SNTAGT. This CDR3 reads CASSTGTQGTYNEQFF.

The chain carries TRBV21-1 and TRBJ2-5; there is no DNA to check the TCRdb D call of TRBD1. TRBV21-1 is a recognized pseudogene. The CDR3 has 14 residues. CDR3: CASRRGQGQETQYF.

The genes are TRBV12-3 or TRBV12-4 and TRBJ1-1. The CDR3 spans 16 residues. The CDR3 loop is CASSHGDPSANTEAFF.

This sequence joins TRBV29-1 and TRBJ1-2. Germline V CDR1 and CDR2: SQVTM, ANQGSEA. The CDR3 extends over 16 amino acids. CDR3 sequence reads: CSVEGENSESNYGYTF.

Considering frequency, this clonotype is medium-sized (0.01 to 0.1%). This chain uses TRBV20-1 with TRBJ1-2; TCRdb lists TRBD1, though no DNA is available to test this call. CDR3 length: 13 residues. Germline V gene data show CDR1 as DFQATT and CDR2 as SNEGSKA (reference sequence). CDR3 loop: CSARTGADYGYTF.

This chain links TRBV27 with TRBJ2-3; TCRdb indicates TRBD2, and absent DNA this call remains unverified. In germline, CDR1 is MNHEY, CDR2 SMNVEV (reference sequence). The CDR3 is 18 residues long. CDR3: CASRDLSGYLARTDTQYF.

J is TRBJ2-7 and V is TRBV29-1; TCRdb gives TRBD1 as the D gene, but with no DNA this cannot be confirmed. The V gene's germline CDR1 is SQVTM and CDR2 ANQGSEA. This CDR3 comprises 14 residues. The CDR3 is CSVVTLTGGYEQYF.

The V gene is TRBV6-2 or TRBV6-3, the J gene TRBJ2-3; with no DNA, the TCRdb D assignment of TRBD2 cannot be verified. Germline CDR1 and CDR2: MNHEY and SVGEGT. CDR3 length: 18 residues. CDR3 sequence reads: CASNGLAERALVGNTQYF.

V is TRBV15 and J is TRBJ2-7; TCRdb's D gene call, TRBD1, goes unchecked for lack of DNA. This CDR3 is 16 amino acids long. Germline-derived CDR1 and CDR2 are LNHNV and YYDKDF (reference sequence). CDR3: CATSRDYGTGGYEQYF.

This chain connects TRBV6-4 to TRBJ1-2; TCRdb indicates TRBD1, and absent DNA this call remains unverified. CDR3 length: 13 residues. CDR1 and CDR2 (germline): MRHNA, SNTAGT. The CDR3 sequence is CASSDQGNYGYTF.

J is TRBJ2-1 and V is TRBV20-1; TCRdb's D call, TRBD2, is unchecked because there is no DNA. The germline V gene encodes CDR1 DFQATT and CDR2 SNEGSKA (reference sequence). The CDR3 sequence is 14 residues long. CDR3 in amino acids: CSAPLRREYNEQFF.

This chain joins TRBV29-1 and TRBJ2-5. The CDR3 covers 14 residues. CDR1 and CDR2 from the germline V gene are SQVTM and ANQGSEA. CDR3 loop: CSVEGQPEQETQYF.

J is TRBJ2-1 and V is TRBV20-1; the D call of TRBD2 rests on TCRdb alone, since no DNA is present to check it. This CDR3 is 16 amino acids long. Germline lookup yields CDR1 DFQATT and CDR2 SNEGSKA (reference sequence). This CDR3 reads CSARLGTSGGYTEQFF.

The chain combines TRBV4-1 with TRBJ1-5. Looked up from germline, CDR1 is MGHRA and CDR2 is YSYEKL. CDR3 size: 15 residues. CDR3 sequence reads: CASSQDGGGAQPQHF.

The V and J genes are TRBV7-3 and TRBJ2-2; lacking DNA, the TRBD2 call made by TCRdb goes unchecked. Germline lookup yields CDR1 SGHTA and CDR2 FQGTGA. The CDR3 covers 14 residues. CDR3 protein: CASNSGTGTGELFF.

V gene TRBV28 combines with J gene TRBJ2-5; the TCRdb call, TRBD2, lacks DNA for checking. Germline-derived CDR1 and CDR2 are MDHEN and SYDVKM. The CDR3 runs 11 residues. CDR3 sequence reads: CASNSPRTQYF.

CDR3 loop: CSVELDSNTGELFF. The chain is built from TRBV29-1 and TRBJ2-2. Germline assignment: CDR1 SQVTM and CDR2 ANQGSEA. The CDR3 loop spans 14 amino acids.

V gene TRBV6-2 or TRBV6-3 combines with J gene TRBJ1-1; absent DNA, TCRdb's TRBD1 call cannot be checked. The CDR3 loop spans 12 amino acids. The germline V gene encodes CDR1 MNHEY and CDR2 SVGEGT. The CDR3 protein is CASIGGDAEAFF.

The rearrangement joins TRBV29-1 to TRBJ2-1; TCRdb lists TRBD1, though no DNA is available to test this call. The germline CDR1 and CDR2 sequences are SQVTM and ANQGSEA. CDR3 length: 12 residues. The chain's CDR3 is CSAPQGYNEQFF.

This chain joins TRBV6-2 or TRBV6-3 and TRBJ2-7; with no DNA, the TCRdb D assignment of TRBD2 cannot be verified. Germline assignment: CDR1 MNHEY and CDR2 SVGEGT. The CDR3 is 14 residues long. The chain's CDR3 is CASRRVAGNIEQYF.